One sample yielded the 23 T cell receptor beta chains listed below, sequenced in a study of tumor T cells in aggressive B-cell lymphoma. Some clones are missing from TCRdb's copy, which holds only in-frame ones; the method was immunoSEQ multiplex PCR. The profile shows 7,000 to 9,500 clones, 85% of them singletons. Sequenced: tumor tissue. All receptors come from an adult with diffuse large B cell lymphoma.

The CDR3 DNA is TGCGCCAGCAGCCTCCCAGGACAGGGAGTTATCGTTGAAAAACTGTTTTTT. Residues: CASSLPGQGVIVEKLFF. The gene calls are TRBV4-1 and TRBJ1-4; 8 nucleotides match TRBD1. This CDR3 is 17 amino acids long. Germline values: CDR1 MGHRA, CDR2 YSYEKL. The trim removed 4 bases at V and 7 bases at J, leaving 14 bases unmatched.

The CDR3 sequence is CASSPLGTGAQETQYF. Here the CDR3 DNA reads TGTGCCAGCAGCCCACTAGGGACAGGAGCCCAAGAGACCCAGTACTTC. The gene calls are TRBV7-3 and TRBJ2-5, with 8 bases that match TRBD1. The germline V gene encodes CDR1 SGHTA and CDR2 FQGTGA. V was pared by 5 bases and J by 1 base, with 9 bases of the junction left unmatched. CDR3 length: 16 residues.

J is TRBJ2-6 and V is TRBV25-1, with no clear D. Germline CDR1 and CDR2: MGHDK and SYGVNS. The ends were cut back, 3 bases at V and 1 base at J, with 7 bases in the middle. The CDR3 is 15 amino acids. The CDR3 nucleotides read TGTGCCAGCAGTGATTTTCTTTCTGGGGCCAACGTCCTGACTTTC. Translating it yields CASSDFLSGANVLTF.

The genes are TRBV11-3 and TRBJ2-3, with D maybe TRBD2 (5 bases). This CDR3 is built from 17 residues. The V gene lost 5 bases and the J gene lost 1 base, with 19 bases spanning the gap. Per germline, CDR1 SGHNT and CDR2 YENEEA. This CDR3 is CASSPGQTRGGTDTQYF. The CDR3 DNA is TGTGCCAGCAGCCCTGGTCAAACACGGGGAGGCACAGATACGCAGTATTTT.

V usage is TRBV25-1 and J usage is TRBJ1-1, with D unclear. CDR3 length: 14 residues. Germline CDR1 is MGHDK and CDR2 is SYGVNS. V gave up 2 bases and J gave up 3 bases, with 10 bases separating them. The CDR3 sequence is CASSEMEGDTEAFF. The CDR3 nucleotides read TGTGCCAGCAGTGAAATGGAGGGTGACACTGAAGCTTTCTTT.

The gene calls are TRBV18 and TRBJ1-5, with D perhaps matching TRBD1 (6 bases). This CDR3 region has 15 residues. Between the trimmed V and J ends, which lost 4 bases and 6 bases, there was a span of 16 bases. Germline V gene sequence: CDR1 KGHSH, CDR2 LQKENI. The DNA of the CDR3 is TGTGCCAGCTCACGCGAACAGGGATTCGGTCAGCCCCAGCATTTT. Translation gives CASSREQGFGQPQHF.

V gene TRBV28 combines with J gene TRBJ1-2; D is ambiguous. The V gene lost 2 bases and the J gene lost 4 bases, with 5 bases spanning the gap. CDR1 MDHEN and CDR2 SYDVKM come from the germline V gene. The CDR3 has 12 amino acids. This chain's CDR3 is CASSLTAYGYTF. As DNA, the CDR3 is TGTGCCAGCAGTTTAACTGCCTATGGCTACACCTTC.

This rearrangement joins TRBV9 to TRBJ1-2, with TRBD1 identical over 7 bases. Germline CDR1 is SGDLS and CDR2 is YYNGEE. This CDR3 spans 15 amino acids. The ends lost 3 bases at V and 4 bases at J; junction bases unmatched: 9. The CDR3 spells CASSAGGDSFYGYTF. In DNA, the CDR3 is TGTGCCAGCAGCGCGGGCGGGGACAGCTTCTATGGCTACACCTTC.

The chain uses TRBV10-3 and TRBJ1-1; no definite D call. V was cut by 3 bases and J by 0 bases, with 11 bases left in between. The CDR3 is made up of 15 amino acids. Germline loops: CDR1 ENHRY, CDR2 SYGVKD. The CDR3 DNA reads as TGTGCCATCAGTGAATCGGGGAGATTGAACACTGAAGCTTTCTTT. It encodes CAISESGRLNTEAFF.

The chain joins TRBV25-1 to TRBJ2-4; D is perhaps TRBD2 (6 bases). CDR1 is MGHDK and CDR2 is SYGVNS in the germline V gene. This CDR3 is 12 amino acids long. V lost 0 bases and J 9 bases, leaving 6 bases between the germline ends. The CDR3 is CASSEYGGIQYF. The CDR3 coding sequence is TGTGCCAGCAGTGAATACGGGGGCATTCAGTACTTC.

V gene TRBV16 combines with J gene TRBJ2-5; 7 bases match TRBD1. The CDR3 loop spans 14 amino acids. CDR1 and CDR2 (germline): KGHSY, FQNENV. The V segment lost 8 bases and the J segment 5 bases; nucleotides outside the gene matches: 11. The CDR3 loop reads CASGKTGVIETQYF. The CDR3 DNA sequence: TGTGCCAGCGGAAAAACAGGGGTTATCGAGACCCAGTACTTC.

V is TRBV29-1 and J is TRBJ2-7; D not resolved. The CDR3 covers 13 residues. V was pared by 6 bases and J by 10 bases, with 22 bases between. CDR1 is SQVTM, CDR2 ANQGSEA, per germline. CDR3 loop: CSVITQVAEPQYF. DNA of the CDR3: TGCAGCGTCATTACGCAGGTCGCCGAGCCCCAGTACTTC.

The chain uses TRBV27 and TRBJ2-3; possibly TRBD1 for D (6 bases). The CDR3 runs to 14 residues. Between the trimmed V and J ends, which lost 5 bases and 4 bases, there was a span of 13 bases. Germline-derived CDR1 and CDR2 are MNHEY and SMNVEV (reference sequence). CDR3 loop: CASSKTRGSDTQYF. The CDR3 DNA reads as TGTGCCAGCAGTAAGACCAGGGGATCAGATACGCAGTATTTT.

This chain joins TRBV4-3 and TRBJ1-1, with 7 bases identical to TRBD1. The CDR3 covers 13 residues. V gave up 4 bases and J gave up 11 bases; unmatched junction bases: 10. Per the germline V gene, CDR1 is LGHNA and CDR2 is YSLEER. CDR3 in amino acids: CASSPRRGLFAFF. The CDR3 nucleotides read TGCGCCAGCAGCCCCCGGAGGGGGCTTTTCGCTTTCTTT.

This sequence joins TRBV6-5 and TRBJ1-5, with unresolved D. V lost 6 bases and J lost 8, with 14 bases in between. Germline loops: CDR1 MNHEY, CDR2 SVGAGI. This CDR3 has 13 residues. The DNA for the CDR3 is TGTGCCAGCAGGCGACACCCCGTCGAGCCCCAGCATTTT. This gives the protein CASRRHPVEPQHF.

This clone was seen just once. V and J are TRBV5-1 and TRBJ1-1; the match to TRBD1 covers 9 bases. With V trimmed by 7 bases and J by 3 bases, 4 bases remained unmatched. Germline V gene lookup returns CDR1 SGHRS and CDR2 YFSETQ. The CDR3 is 13 residues long. The CDR3 region is CASRWTGDTEAFF. CDR3 DNA: TGCGCCAGCCGCTGGACAGGGGACACTGAAGCTTTCTTT. Full variable domain (outside the CDR3, taken from reference TRBV5-1 and TRBJ1-1): KAGVTQTPRYLIKTRGQQVTLSCSPISGHRSVSWYQQTPGQGLQFLFEYFSETQRNKGNFPGRFSGRQFSNSRSEMNVSTLELGDSALYLCASRWTGDTEAFFGQGTRLTVV.

This clone was seen only a few times. The rearrangement links TRBV19 to TRBJ1-1; TRBD1 aligns across 8 bases. CDR3 length: 15 residues. The trim removed 8 bases at V and 1 base at J, leaving 9 bases unmatched. Germline CDR1 and CDR2: LNHDA and SQIVND (reference sequence). The CDR3 sequence is CASLSWQGANTEAFF. The DNA of the CDR3 is TGTGCCAGTCTCTCTTGGCAGGGGGCGAACACTGAAGCTTTCTTT. Supplemented by reference TRBV19 and TRBJ1-1, the full variable domain reads DGGITQSPKYLFRKEGQNVTLSCEQNLNHDAMYWYRQDPGQGLRLIYYSQIVNDFQKGDIAEGYSVSREKKESFPLTVTSAQKNPTAFYLCASLSWQGANTEAFFGQGTRLTVV.

The V call is TRBV7-6, the J call TRBJ1-5; TRBD1 agrees at 10 bases. V shed 5 bases and J 3 bases; nucleotides not matched to a gene: 7. From germline, CDR1 is SGHVS and CDR2 FNYEAQ. This CDR3 region has 16 residues. CDR3 sequence: CASSAGQGGINQPQHF. DNA for the CDR3: TGTGCCAGCAGCGCCGGACAGGGGGGGATCAATCAGCCCCAGCATTTT.

The V and J genes are TRBV28 and TRBJ1-3; the D gene is possibly TRBD1 (5 bases). There are 16 residues in the CDR3. Germline CDR1 is MDHEN and CDR2 is SYDVKM. Deletions cut 4 bases from V and 4 bases from J, with 17 bases between. The CDR3 region is CASSSRPGNGGNTIYF. CDR3 nucleotide sequence: TGTGCCAGCAGTTCCCGCCCAGGGAATGGAGGAAACACCATATATTTT.

This clone has more than one count but fewer than ten. The chain is built from TRBV6-5 and TRBJ1-1; tentative D call: TRBD1 (5 bases). The V end was cut by 5 bases, the J end by 8 bases, with 15 bases between. Germline V gene sequence: CDR1 MNHEY, CDR2 SVGAGI. The CDR3 is 13 amino acids. In DNA form, the CDR3 reads TGTGCCAGCAGTCCCGGACACAGCCGGGAAGCTTTCTTT. Protein sequence: CASSPGHSREAFF.

This rearrangement joins TRBV27 to TRBJ1-1; 7 bases line up with TRBD1. Germline CDR1 MNHEY, CDR2 SMNVEV (reference sequence). V lost 0 bases to trimming and J lost 1 base; unmatched junction nucleotides: 2. The CDR3 length is 15 residues. CDR3 sequence (DNA): TGTGCCAGCAGTTTATCTGAGGGGGCGAACACTGAAGCTTTCTTT. Translating it yields CASSLSEGANTEAFF.

The chain couples TRBV9 to TRBJ1-2; D is ambiguous. The V and J ends lost 4 bases and 8 bases respectively, with 9 bases between them. Germline CDR1 is SGDLS and CDR2 is YYNGEE. This CDR3 has 11 residues. In DNA form, the CDR3 reads TGTGCCAGCAGCCCTCTCCTGGGCTACACCTTC. Its protein is CASSPLLGYTF. The whole variable domain, filled in from reference TRBV9 and TRBJ1-2, reads DSGVTQTPKHLITATGQRVTLRCSPRSGDLSVYWYQQSLDQGLQFLIQYYNGEERAKGNILERFSAQQFPDLHSELNLSSLELGDSALYFCASSPLLGYTFGSGTRLTVV.

The chain employs TRBV18 and TRBJ1-3; D may be TRBD1 (5 bases). Germline loops: CDR1 KGHSH, CDR2 LQKENI. This CDR3 contains 12 residues. The ends were cut back, 5 bases at V and 9 bases at J, with 11 bases in the middle. This CDR3 reads CASSTDRGTIYF. CDR3 nucleotides: TGTGCCAGCTCAACCGACAGAGGCACCATATATTTT. Based on the CDR3 plus reference TRBV18 and TRBJ1-3, the full variable domain is NAGVMQNPRHLVRRRGQEARLRCSPMKGHSHVYWYRQLPEEGLKFMVYLQKENIIDESGMPKERFSAEFPKEGPSILRIQQVVRGDSAAYFCASSTDRGTIYFGEGSWLTVV.